A selection of T cell receptor beta chains follows, all from one sample in a study of T cells in Graves' hyperthyroidism and ophthalmopathy. TCRdb reprocessed the multiplex PCR reads via MiXCR and lists one record per CDR3 protein. The table shows hundreds of thousands of distinct CDR3 sequences, with less than 25% occurring only once. Material: blood. The receptor source for this set is a man aged 25-45 years with Graves' ophthalmopathy. Both conserved end residues are part of each CDR3. A D gene is named only where the DNA matches it firmly. Expanded clones are given a class, and other clones once, few, many or no size at all.

v_call,j_call,d_call,clone_size,cdr3_nt,cdr3_aa
TRBV6-1,TRBJ1-5,-,medium-sized,TGTGCCAGCAGAAAGGAGGTGCGCAGCAATCAGCCCCAGCATTTT,CASRKEVRSNQPQHF
TRBV28,TRBJ1-2,TRBD1,many,TGTGCCAGCAGTTTAGCTGGGACAGCAAAACCTCATGGCTACACCTTC,CASSLAGTAKPHGYTF
TRBV28,TRBJ2-1,-,few,TGTGCCAGCAGTAAAATGGGGGCTTCCTACAATGAGCAGTTCTTC,CASSKMGASYNEQFF
TRBV6-2/TRBV6-3,TRBJ2-3,-,-,TGTGCCAGCAGACCTACTAGCTCTAGCACAGATACGCAGTATTTT,CASRPTSSSTDTQYF
TRBV12-3/TRBV12-4,TRBJ2-3,-,-,TGTGCCAGCAGTTTAGGGACTACCACAGATACGCAGTATTTT,CASSLGTTTDTQYF
TRBV5-1,TRBJ2-1,-,few,TGCGCCAGCACGGGACGGAACAATGAGCAGTTCTTC,CASTGRNNEQFF
TRBV5-1,TRBJ1-1,-,-,TGCGCCAGCAGCTTGGGCGGGGAGCACACTGAAGCTTTCTTT,CASSLGGEHTEAFF
TRBV18,TRBJ2-7,-,many,TGTGCCAGCTCACCTCCCGGGTCCAACGAGCAGTACTTC,CASSPPGSNEQYF
TRBV27,TRBJ2-7,TRBD1,few,TGTGCCAGCAGGGCAGGGGGTAACTACGAGCAGTACTTC,CASRAGGNYEQYF
TRBV2,TRBJ1-6,TRBD1,-,TGTGCCAGCAGTGAGGAGGACAGGGGTAATTCACCCCTCCACTTT,CASSEEDRGNSPLHF
TRBV15,TRBJ2-2,TRBD2,few,TGTGCCACCAGCATCAGACTAGCGGGAGGAACCGGGGAGCTGTTTTTT,CATSIRLAGGTGELFF